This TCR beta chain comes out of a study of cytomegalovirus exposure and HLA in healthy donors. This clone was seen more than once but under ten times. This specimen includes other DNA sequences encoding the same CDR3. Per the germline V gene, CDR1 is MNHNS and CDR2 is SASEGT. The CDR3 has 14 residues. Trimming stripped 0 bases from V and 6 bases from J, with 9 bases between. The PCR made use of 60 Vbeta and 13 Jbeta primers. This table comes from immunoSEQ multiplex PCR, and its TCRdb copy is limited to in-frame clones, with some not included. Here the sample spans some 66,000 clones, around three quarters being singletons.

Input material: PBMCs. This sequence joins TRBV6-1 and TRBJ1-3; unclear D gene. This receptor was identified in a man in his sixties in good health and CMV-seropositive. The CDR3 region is CASSEARLQNTIYF. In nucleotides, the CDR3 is TGTGCCAGCAGTGAAGCGCGGCTTCAAAACACCATATATTTT.